This T cell receptor (beta chain) stems from a study of cytomegalovirus exposure and HLA in healthy donors. From germline, CDR1 is SEHNR and CDR2 FQNEAQ (reference sequence). The CDR3 extends over 14 amino acids. Trimming removed 2 bases from V and 0 bases from J, with 5 bases in between. This PCR relied on a set of 60 Vbeta primers and 13 Jbeta primers. Some clones are missing from TCRdb's copy, which holds only in-frame ones; the method was immunoSEQ multiplex PCR. The sample yields 60,000 to 100,000 clones, 78% seen once. The TCR was taken from a male donor in good health and CMV-seropositive. Sample: PBMCs. The chain joins TRBV7-9 to TRBJ1-3; D is undetermined. The CDR3 DNA reads TGTGCCAGCAGCTTAAGGAGCTCTGGAAACACCATATATTTT. Translated, it gives CASSLRSSGNTIYF.